This entry is about one T cell receptor (beta chain). What it recognizes is unknown. This entry comes from a study of post-analysis software for immune sequencing data. Study information: Multiple sclerosis in the patients followed relapsing-remitting, secondary progressive and progressive-relapsing courses. Notes on the study in general: With F measure, samples from one preparation batch clustered together strongly. The normalized Chao1 diversity of multiple sclerosis patients was significantly lower than that of controls. A handful of TRBV segments were significantly more frequent in patients than in controls. TRBV5-6, TRBV5-1 and TRBV20-1 were among these segments.

Unique molecular identifiers had been added to the TCR beta cDNA libraries. cDNA molecules numbering roughly 500,000 came from around 1 to 10 million T cells. A single record per CDR3 protein comes from TCRdb applying MiXCR to the PCR reads. The table has 400,000 to 500,000 distinct CDR3 sequences, over 30% seen once; the top ten hold approximately 7.6%. With 5 bases clipped from V and 5 bases from J, the junction kept 8 bases outside the gene matches. Germline V gene sequence: CDR1 MDHEN, CDR2 SYDVKM. The length of the CDR3 is 15 residues. The rearrangement joins TRBV28 to TRBJ1-5; 8 nucleotides line up with TRBD1. The sequenced material came from blood. This receptor was obtained from a girl under 10 years old with multiple sclerosis. The CDR3 region has the DNA TGTGCCAGCAGTCCCACGGACAGGGCTTATCAGCCCCAGCATTTT. The encoded protein is CASSPTDRAYQPQHF.